The clone carrying this T cell receptor (beta chain) was counted at least ten times. The V gene lost 5 bases and the J gene lost 2 bases, with 17 bases spanning the gap. The germline V gene has CDR1 LGHNA and CDR2 YSLEER. There are 16 residues in the CDR3. A single record per CDR3 protein comes from TCRdb applying MiXCR to the RT-PCR reads. The sample lists 650,000 to 800,000 distinct CDR3 sequences; 11% to 15% were seen once. The TCR originated in a female donor in good health, serving as a healthy control. Sequenced: memory CD4+ T cells from blood. V is TRBV4-3 and J is TRBJ2-3; a possible D gene is TRBD2 (6 bases). In DNA form, the CDR3 reads TGCGCCAGCAGCGCCCTGGCGGGGTCAACCACAGATACGCAGTATTTT. Its protein is CASSALAGSTTDTQYF.